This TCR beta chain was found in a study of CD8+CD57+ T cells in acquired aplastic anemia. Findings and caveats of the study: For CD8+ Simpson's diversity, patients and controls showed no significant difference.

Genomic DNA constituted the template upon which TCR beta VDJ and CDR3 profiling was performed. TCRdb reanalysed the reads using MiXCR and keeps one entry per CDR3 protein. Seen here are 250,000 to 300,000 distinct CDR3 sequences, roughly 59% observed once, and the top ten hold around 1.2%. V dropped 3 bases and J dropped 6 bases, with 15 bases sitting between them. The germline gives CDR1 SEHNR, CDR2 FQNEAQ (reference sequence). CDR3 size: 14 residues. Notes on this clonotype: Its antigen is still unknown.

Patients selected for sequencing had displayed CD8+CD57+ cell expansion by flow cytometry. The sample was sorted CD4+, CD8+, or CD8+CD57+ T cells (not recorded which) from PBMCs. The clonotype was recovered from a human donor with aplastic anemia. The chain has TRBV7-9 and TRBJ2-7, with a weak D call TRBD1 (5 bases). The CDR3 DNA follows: TGTGCCAGCAGCTTGGGGCAGAACCTTCGCGAGCAGTACTTC. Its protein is CASSLGQNLREQYF.